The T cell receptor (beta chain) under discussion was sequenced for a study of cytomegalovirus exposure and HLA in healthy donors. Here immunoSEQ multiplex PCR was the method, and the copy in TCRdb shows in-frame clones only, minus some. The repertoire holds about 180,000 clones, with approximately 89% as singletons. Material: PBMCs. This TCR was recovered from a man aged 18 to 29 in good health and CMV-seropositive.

The DNA for the CDR3 is TGTGCCAGCAGTGAAGACCTGCGGGATCAGCCCCAGCATTTT. Its protein is CASSEDLRDQPQHF. The rearrangement joins TRBV2 to TRBJ1-5, with D uncertain. The CDR3 consists of 14 residues. V was shortened by 1 base and J by 5 bases, with 9 bases between the two germline ends. CDR1 and CDR2 (germline): SNHLY, FYNNEI.